The clone carrying this T cell receptor (beta chain) was observed a few times. Germline lookup yields CDR1 SGHNT and CDR2 YYREEE (reference sequence). The CDR3 has 15 amino acids. Germline trimming cut 4 bases from V and 9 bases from J; bases unmatched to any gene: 10. TCRdb's copy holds only in-frame clones and misses some; the assay was immunoSEQ multiplex PCR. There are tens of thousands of clones in the sample; about 77% occur only once, and roughly 25% lies in the top ten. The data derive from a study of blood T cell repertoires in COVID-19. Sample: peripheral blood. The TCR originated in a human donor in a cohort sampled during active COVID-19. The chain recombines TRBV5-4 with TRBJ2-1; TRBD2 aligns across 10 bases. CDR3: CASSSTSGIGGEQFF. The CDR3, as DNA: TGTGCCAGCAGCAGCACTAGCGGGATTGGAGGTGAGCAGTTCTTC.